This T cell receptor beta chain was documented in a study of blood T cell repertoires in COVID-19. At the level of the study: From T cells, B-cell-depleted T cells, or PBMCs came the material, which was cDNA or gDNA.

Some clones are missing from TCRdb's copy, which holds only in-frame ones; the method was immunoSEQ multiplex PCR. Altogether roughly 150,000 clones are present, over 75% being singletons, with the ten largest covering around 13%. This CDR3 comprises 19 residues. Losses at the gene ends were 0 bases for V and 3 bases for J; bases not matched to a gene: 9. CDR1 and CDR2 (germline): PRHDT, FYEKMQ (reference sequence). This clone appeared a few times. The specimen was peripheral blood. The source of this sequence is a man in his 70s who had recovered from COVID-19. This chain joins TRBV13 and TRBJ2-1; TRBD2 aligns across 12 bases. CDR3: CASSLGTSGSPSIYNEQFF. As DNA, the CDR3 is TGTGCCAGCAGCTTAGGGACTAGCGGGAGTCCCTCGATCTACAATGAGCAGTTCTTC.